The 15 T cell receptor beta chains below were found in one sample sequenced in a study of T-cell reconstitution after alpha-beta-depleted transplantation in children. As it was prepared, the TCRbeta library received unique molecular identifiers. TCRdb re-called the PCR reads with MiXCR, one entry per CDR3 protein. The data show 420,000 or so distinct CDR3 sequences, around 9.9% seen once. This material consisted of PBMCs from the stem cell graft donor, taken from the stem cell graft. Source of these receptors: a human donor who donated a stem cell graft to a child with acute myeloid leukemia.

This clonotype was detected a few times. This rearrangement joins TRBV7-6 to TRBJ1-1, with D uncertain. Germline V gene sequence: CDR1 SGHVS, CDR2 FNYEAQ. This CDR3 has 14 residues. V lost 1 base and J lost 4, with 10 bases in between. CDR3 nucleotides: TGTGCCAGCAGCTTAGTAGGGTTTAGCACTGAAGCTTTCTTT. Protein: CASSLVGFSTEAFF.

This clonotype was seen repeatedly, ten times or more. The CDR3 here is CASSSGAGGEETQYF. DNA of the CDR3: TGTGCCAGCAGCTCTGGGGCAGGGGGCGAGGAGACCCAGTACTTC. The gene calls are TRBV11-2 and TRBJ2-5; 8 nucleotides line up with TRBD1. Trimming cost V 4 bases and J 5 bases; bases outside gene matches: 9. The CDR3 length is 15 residues. Per germline, CDR1 SGHAT and CDR2 FQNNGV.

The chain carries TRBV10-3 and TRBJ2-3; D may be TRBD1 (5 bases). Germline CDR1 is ENHRY and CDR2 is SYGVKD. The CDR3 consists of 15 residues. Trimming took 2 bases from V and 4 from J, leaving 13 bases between them. The CDR3 here is CAISERAVGADTQYF. The CDR3 DNA follows: TGTGCCATCAGTGAGCGGGCGGTAGGGGCAGATACGCAGTATTTT.

There are many counts of this clonotype. The chain couples TRBV15 to TRBJ2-3, with TRBD1 as a possible D gene (6 bases). The V end lost 3 bases, the J end lost 1 base, and 17 bases lay between the germline ends. The CDR3 sequence is 17 residues long. Germline V gene lookup returns CDR1 LNHNV and CDR2 YYDKDF (reference sequence). The DNA of the CDR3 is TGTGCCACCAGCAGCGTCCTCCGGACAGATCGCACAGATACGCAGTATTTT. It translates to CATSSVLRTDRTDTQYF.

Ten or more counts support this clonotype. The CDR3 region is CAWSATDGETQYF. CDR3 DNA sequence: TGTGCCTGGAGTGCTACGGATGGGGAGACCCAGTACTTC. This chain joins TRBV30 and TRBJ2-5; no reliable D call. This CDR3 region has 13 residues. The germline CDR1 and CDR2 sequences are GTSNPN and SVGIG (reference sequence). Trimming shortened V by 1 base and J by 5 bases, and 11 bases separated the two germline ends. The full variable domain, rest sourced from reference TRBV30 and TRBJ2-5, is SQTIHQWPATLVQPVGSPLSLECTVEGTSNPNLYWYRQAAGRGLQLLFYSVGIGQISSEVPQNLSASRPQDRQFILSSKKLLLSDSGFYLCAWSATDGETQYFGPGTRLLVL.

The table lists this clonotype with a few counts. V and J are TRBV5-1 and TRBJ2-3; D might be TRBD2 (6 bases). CDR1 and CDR2 (germline): SGHRS, YFSETQ. The V and J ends lost 5 bases and 2 bases respectively, with 15 bases between them. This CDR3 has 15 residues. CDR3 sequence reads: CASSSGVTNTDTQYF. The CDR3 nucleotides are TGCGCCAGCAGTTCGGGGGTTACAAACACAGATACGCAGTATTTT.

The J gene is TRBJ1-2, the V gene TRBV6-6; 7 nucleotides line up with TRBD1. V gave up 7 bases and J gave up 4 bases; unmatched junction bases: 6. In germline, CDR1 is MNHNY, CDR2 SVGAGI (reference sequence). This CDR3 comprises 13 residues. The DNA of the CDR3 is TGTGCCAGCAAAGATGGGACAGTCTATGGCTACACCTTC. It codes for CASKDGTVYGYTF.

V usage is TRBV15 and J usage is TRBJ1-4; TRBD1 aligns across 9 bases. J lost 8 bases, V lost 9 bases, and 10 bases had no gene match. The CDR3 is made up of 14 amino acids. Germline-derived CDR1 and CDR2 are LNHNV and YYDKDF (reference sequence). The chain's CDR3 is CATDAGTGLEKLFF. DNA of the CDR3: TGTGCCACGGACGCCGGGACAGGGTTAGAAAAACTGTTTTTT.

This clonotype was seen ten or more times. The genes are TRBV6-1 and TRBJ2-1; 9 nucleotides align to TRBD1. Germline V lookup: CDR1 MNHNS, CDR2 SASEGT. V lost 5 bases to trimming and J lost 8 bases; unmatched junction nucleotides: 7. This CDR3 contains 14 residues. The CDR3 DNA follows: TGTGCCAGCAGTACCGGGACAGGGTACTATGAGCAGTTCTTC. This sequence encodes CASSTGTGYYEQFF.

This clonotype was detected only a few times. The V and J genes are TRBV20-1 and TRBJ2-1, with TRBD2 matching over 11 bases. CDR3 size: 15 residues. Germline lookup yields CDR1 DFQATT and CDR2 SNEGSKA (reference sequence). Trimming took 1 base from V and 8 from J; bases not matched to a gene: 7. This CDR3 reads CSARVALAGVYEQFF. CDR3 in DNA: TGCAGTGCTAGAGTGGCACTAGCGGGGGTATATGAGCAGTTCTTC.

The table lists this clonotype with a few counts. The rearrangement joins TRBV5-5 to TRBJ1-5; TRBD1 aligns across 8 bases. The J segment lost 5 bases and the V segment lost 4 bases, leaving 5 bases of the junction unmatched. The CDR3 is 14 residues long. Germline V gene lookup returns CDR1 SGHKS and CDR2 YYEKEE (reference sequence). CDR3 sequence reads: CASSRSTGDQPQHF. Written as DNA, the CDR3 is TGTGCCAGCAGCCGTTCGACAGGGGATCAGCCCCAGCATTTT.

The V call is TRBV29-1, the J call TRBJ2-5; 9 bases line up with TRBD2. The CDR3 extends over 15 amino acids. V lost 2 bases and J lost 5; bases outside the gene matches: 9. Germline V gene sequence: CDR1 SQVTM, CDR2 ANQGSEA. The CDR3 DNA is TGCAGCGTTGAAAGGCGGGGGGGTAGAGAGGAGACCCAGTACTTC. It is translated as CSVERRGGREETQYF. Together with reference TRBV29-1 and TRBJ2-5, the CDR3 gives the full variable domain: SAVISQKPSRDICQRGTSLTIQCQVDSQVTMMFWYRQQPGQSLTLIATANQGSEATYESGFVIDKFPISRPNLTFSTLTVSNMSPEDSSIYLCSVERRGGREETQYFGPGTRLLVL.

This clonotype was seen repeatedly, ten times or more. The chain is built from TRBV9 and TRBJ2-1; D possibly corresponds to TRBD2 (6 bases). Trimming pared 0 bases from V and 3 bases from J, leaving 10 bases between. The germline V gene has CDR1 SGDLS and CDR2 YYNGEE. CDR3 length: 15 amino acids. CDR3 loop: CASSVAGLIYNEQFF. The CDR3 DNA sequence: TGTGCCAGCAGCGTAGCGGGACTTATCTACAATGAGCAGTTCTTC.

The rearrangement uses TRBV6-1 and TRBJ2-2; D possibly corresponds to TRBD2 (5 bases). The ends were cut back, 2 bases at V and 3 bases at J, with 7 bases in the middle. Germline CDR1 and CDR2: MNHNS and SASEGT. The CDR3 is 14 residues long. This CDR3 is CASSEIGDTGELFF. CDR3 DNA sequence: TGTGCCAGCAGTGAAATCGGGGACACCGGGGAGCTGTTTTTT.

This clonotype has a handful of counts. The chain links TRBV25-1 to TRBJ1-6; tentatively, D is TRBD1 (6 bases). The germline CDR1 and CDR2 sequences are MGHDK and SYGVNS. The CDR3 length is 15 residues. Trimming stripped 2 bases from V and 7 bases from J, with 12 bases between. The CDR3 nucleotides read TGTGCCAGCAGTGAACCAGGGGTGGGAAATTCACCCCTCCACTTT. Its protein product is CASSEPGVGNSPLHF.